This T cell receptor (beta chain) was sequenced during a study of blood T cell repertoires in COVID-19. Across the study: Sample material is recorded as cDNA or gDNA derived from T cells, B-cell-depleted T cells, or PBMCs.

The CDR3 length is 18 residues. With 4 bases removed from V and 0 bases from J, the gap between germline ends came to 19 bases. CDR1 and CDR2 from the germline V gene are SGHRS and YFSETQ. Assay used: immunoSEQ multiplex PCR; TCRdb lists only in-frame clones, some missing. The sample records 250,000 or so clones, around nine tenths being singletons. The source material was PBMCs or T cells enriched from blood (not recorded which). The chain has TRBV5-1 and TRBJ2-2; a possible D gene is TRBD2 (5 bases). The sequence came from a woman between 18 and 30 years old who had recovered from COVID-19. For the CDR3, the DNA is TGCGCCAGCAGCCCCCTGGGGAGACCTGCTGCGAACACCGGGGAGCTGTTTTTT. Translated: CASSPLGRPAANTGELFF.